This T cell receptor (beta chain) was found in a study of regulatory T cells in long-lasting Graves disease. Time point noted: newly diagnosed GD, antithyroid drugs for less than 3 months. Scientists built the TCR library using RNA that was extracted from PBMCs. Findings of the study overall: Study of thyroid tissue was not done, with only peripheral blood studied.

Arm-PCR of CDR3 regions with iRepertoire HTBI primers generated TCR beta libraries. TCRdb reanalysed the multiplex PCR reads using MiXCR and keeps one entry per CDR3 protein. Seen here are 400,000 to 550,000 distinct CDR3 sequences, about a sixth observed once, and the top ten hold 23%. The V end lost 2 bases, the J end lost 14 bases, and 9 bases lay between the germline ends. This CDR3 is 9 amino acids long. CDR1 and CDR2 from the germline V gene are DFQATT and SNEGSKA (reference sequence). This clonotype was counted ten times or more. Its antigen is unknown. The same data also contributed to another study, on T cells in Graves' hyperthyroidism and ophthalmopathy. That source reports: Graves' hyperthyroidism qualified as stable when ophthalmopathy did not progress within 18 months.

The source material was peripheral blood mononuclear cells (PBMCs), sampled at new diagnosis, from a patient treated with antithyroid drugs. The receptor was isolated from a woman aged 18-35 years with Graves disease. V usage is TRBV20-1 and J usage is TRBJ1-1; unclear D gene. The CDR3 DNA reads TGCAGTGCTAGACAGCACACCTTCTTT. It specifies CSARQHTFF.